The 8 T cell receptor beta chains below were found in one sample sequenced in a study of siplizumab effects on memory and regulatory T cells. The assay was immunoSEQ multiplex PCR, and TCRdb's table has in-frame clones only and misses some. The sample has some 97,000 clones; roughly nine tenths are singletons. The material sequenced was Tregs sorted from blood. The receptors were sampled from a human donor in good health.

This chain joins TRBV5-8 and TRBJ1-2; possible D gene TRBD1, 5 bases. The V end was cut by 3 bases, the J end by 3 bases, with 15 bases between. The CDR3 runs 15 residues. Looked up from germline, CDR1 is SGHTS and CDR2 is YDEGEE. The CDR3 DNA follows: TGTGCCAGCAGCTCGAGTGGGGGGTCGTACTATGGCTACACCTTC. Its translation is CASSSSGGSYYGYTF.

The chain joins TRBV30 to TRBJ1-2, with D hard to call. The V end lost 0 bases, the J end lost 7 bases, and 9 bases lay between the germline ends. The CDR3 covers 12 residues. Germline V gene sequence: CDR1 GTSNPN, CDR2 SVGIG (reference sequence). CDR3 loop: CAWSVIAGGYTF. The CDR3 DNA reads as TGTGCCTGGAGTGTAATTGCTGGTGGCTACACCTTC.

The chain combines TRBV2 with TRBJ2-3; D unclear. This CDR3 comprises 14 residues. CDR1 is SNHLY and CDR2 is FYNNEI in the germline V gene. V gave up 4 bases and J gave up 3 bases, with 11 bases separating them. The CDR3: CASSVRSRTDTQYF. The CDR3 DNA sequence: TGTGCCAGCAGTGTAAGGAGTAGGACAGATACGCAGTATTTT. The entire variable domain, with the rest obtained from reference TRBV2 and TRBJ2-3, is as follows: EPEVTQTPSHQVTQMGQEVILRCVPISNHLYFYWYRQILGQKVEFLVSFYNNEISEKSEIFDDQFSVERPDGSNFTLKIRSTKLEDSAMYFCASSVRSRTDTQYFGPGTRLTVL.

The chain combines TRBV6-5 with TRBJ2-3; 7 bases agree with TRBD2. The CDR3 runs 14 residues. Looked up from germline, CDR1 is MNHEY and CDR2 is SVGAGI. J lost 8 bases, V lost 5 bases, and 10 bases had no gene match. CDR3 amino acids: CASSRGVSAFTQYF. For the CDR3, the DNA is TGTGCCAGCAGTCGGGGGGTGTCGGCCTTTACGCAGTATTTT.

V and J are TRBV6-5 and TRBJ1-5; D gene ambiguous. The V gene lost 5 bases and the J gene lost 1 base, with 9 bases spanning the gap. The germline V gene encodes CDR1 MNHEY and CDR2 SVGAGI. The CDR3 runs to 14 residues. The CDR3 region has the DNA TGTGCCAGCAGTGTAGGTCAGAGCAATCAGCCCCAGCATTTT. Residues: CASSVGQSNQPQHF.

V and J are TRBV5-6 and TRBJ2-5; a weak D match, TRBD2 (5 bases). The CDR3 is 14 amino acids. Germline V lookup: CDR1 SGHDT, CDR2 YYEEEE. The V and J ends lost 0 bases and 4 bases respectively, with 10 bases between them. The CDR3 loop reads CASSLVGGPETQYF. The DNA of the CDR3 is TGTGCCAGCAGCTTGGTTGGAGGACCAGAGACCCAGTACTTC.

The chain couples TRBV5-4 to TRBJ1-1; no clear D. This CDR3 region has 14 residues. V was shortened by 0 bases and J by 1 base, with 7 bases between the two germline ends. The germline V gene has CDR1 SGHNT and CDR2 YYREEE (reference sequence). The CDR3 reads CASSLVAGNTEAFF. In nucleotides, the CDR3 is TGTGCCAGCAGCTTGGTGGCGGGGAACACTGAAGCTTTCTTT.

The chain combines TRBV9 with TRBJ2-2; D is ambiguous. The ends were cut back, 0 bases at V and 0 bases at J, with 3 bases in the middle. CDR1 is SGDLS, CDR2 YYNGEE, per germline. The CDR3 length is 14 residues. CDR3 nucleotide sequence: TGTGCCAGCAGCGTAGCAGCGAACACCGGGGAGCTGTTTTTT. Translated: CASSVAANTGELFF. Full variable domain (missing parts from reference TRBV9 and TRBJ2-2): DSGVTQTPKHLITATGQRVTLRCSPRSGDLSVYWYQQSLDQGLQFLIQYYNGEERAKGNILERFSAQQFPDLHSELNLSSLELGDSALYFCASSVAANTGELFFGEGSRLTVL.